The 29 T cell receptor beta chains presented below share a single source sample, sequenced in a study of T cells in narcolepsy. Clones were sequenced by immunoSEQ multiplex PCR, and TCRdb holds only the in-frame ones, with some missing. This sample yields about 27,000 clones, of which around 78% are seen a single time; around 3.3% belongs to the top ten. Sequenced: CD45RA- memory CD4+ T cells from PBMCs. Receptor source: a human donor with narcolepsy.

Only a few counts were recorded for this clone. The chain recombines TRBV7-8 with TRBJ1-2, with 7 positions matching TRBD1. This CDR3 has 13 amino acids. Per the germline V gene, CDR1 is SGHVS and CDR2 is FQNEAQ. Germline trimming cut 5 bases from V and 4 bases from J; bases unmatched to any gene: 4. DNA of the CDR3: TGTGCCAGCAGCGACAGGGTCGGCTATGGCTACACCTTC. Amino acid sequence: CASSDRVGYGYTF.

The chain uses TRBV15 and TRBJ2-2; D unclear. Trimming pared 5 bases from V and 3 bases from J, leaving 10 bases between. The V gene's germline CDR1 is LNHNV and CDR2 YYDKDF (reference sequence). This CDR3 is built from 14 residues. CDR3 in amino acids: CATSFRRDTGELFF. The CDR3, as DNA: TGTGCCACCAGCTTCAGACGGGACACCGGGGAGCTGTTTTTT.

V usage is TRBV11-2 and J usage is TRBJ1-1; D ambiguous. CDR1 SGHAT and CDR2 FQNNGV come from the germline V gene. Trimming removed 0 bases from V and 1 base from J, with 9 bases in between. This CDR3 comprises 15 residues. CDR3 amino acids: CASSLEGSANTEAFF. CDR3 nucleotide sequence: TGTGCCAGCAGCTTAGAGGGGTCCGCGAACACTGAAGCTTTCTTT.

The J gene is TRBJ1-5, the V gene TRBV6-5, with D possibly TRBD1 on 5 matching bases. This CDR3 has 14 residues. V gave up 5 bases and J gave up 7 bases, with 15 bases separating them. Per the germline V gene, CDR1 is MNHEY and CDR2 is SVGAGI. CDR3 amino acids: CASSVGRGDQPQHF. CDR3 DNA sequence: TGTGCCAGCAGTGTCGGACGGGGGGACCAGCCCCAGCATTTT.

The chain employs TRBV2 and TRBJ1-3; tentative D call: TRBD1 (6 bases). Trimming took off 7 bases at V and 2 bases at J, with 12 bases between the two ends. Germline CDR1 is SNHLY and CDR2 is FYNNEI. The CDR3 has 14 residues. The CDR3 DNA reads as TGTGCCAGCAAGGAGGGGGAGGCTGGAAACACCATATATTTT. This sequence encodes CASKEGEAGNTIYF.

The chain recombines TRBV28 with TRBJ2-3, with 11 bases aligning to TRBD2. Per germline, CDR1 MDHEN and CDR2 SYDVKM. The CDR3 loop spans 17 amino acids. The trim removed 5 bases at V and 9 bases at J, leaving 16 bases unmatched. The CDR3 DNA follows: TGTGCCAGCAGTCGACTAGCGGGGCCCGCACAGATGGCCACGCAGTATTTT. Translation gives CASSRLAGPAQMATQYF.

The DNA for the CDR3 is TGTGCCAGCAGTACAAAACAGGGTAGCAATCAGCCCCAGCATTTT. It is translated as CASSTKQGSNQPQHF. This chain links TRBV6-5 with TRBJ1-5; D perhaps matches TRBD1 (6 bases). This CDR3 is built from 15 residues. V dropped 5 bases and J dropped 0 bases, with 11 bases sitting between them. CDR1 and CDR2 (germline): MNHEY, SVGAGI.

The chain employs TRBV19 and TRBJ1-5; 7 bases are shared with TRBD1. The CDR3 has 16 amino acids. The trim removed 8 bases at V and 4 bases at J, leaving 14 bases unmatched. Germline CDR1 is LNHDA and CDR2 is SQIVND (reference sequence). Here the CDR3 reads CASRPQGVGKNQPQHF. DNA for the CDR3: TGTGCCAGTCGACCTCAGGGGGTAGGTAAGAATCAGCCCCAGCATTTT.

This clone was observed a handful of times. The chain couples TRBV29-1 to TRBJ2-7; the D call may be TRBD1 or TRBD2 (6 bases each). The CDR3 has 14 residues. The V and J ends lost 4 bases and 5 bases respectively, with 18 bases between them. Germline V lookup: CDR1 SQVTM, CDR2 ANQGSEA. The CDR3, as DNA: TGCAGCGTTGGCCAGACGTCGAGGGGGGACGAGCAGTACTTC. Protein product: CSVGQTSRGDEQYF.

The chain joins TRBV7-9 to TRBJ2-7, with D possibly matching TRBD2 (6 bases). Germline CDR1 reads SEHNR; CDR2 reads FQNEAQ (reference sequence). The germline V and J ends were trimmed by 1 base and 3 bases, with 16 bases remaining between them. The CDR3 consists of 16 residues. Here the CDR3 DNA reads TGTGCCAGCAGCTTAGTATGGGGGAGGAGGGACTACGAGCAGTACTTC. This encodes CASSLVWGRRDYEQYF.

The gene calls are TRBV20-1 and TRBJ2-3, with D unresolved. The CDR3 spans 11 residues. In germline, CDR1 is DFQATT, CDR2 SNEGSKA (reference sequence). V lost 3 bases and J 2 bases, leaving 3 bases between the germline ends. Here the CDR3 DNA reads TGCAGTGCTAGTAACACAGATACGCAGTATTTT. This translates into CSASNTDTQYF.

This clone was seen only a few times. The V and J genes are TRBV18 and TRBJ2-7; TRBD1 matches at 7 bases. Germline V CDR1 and CDR2: KGHSH, LQKENI. The CDR3 consists of 15 residues. V lost 3 bases to trimming and J lost 0 bases; unmatched junction nucleotides: 5. Here the CDR3 reads CASSPGQLGSYEQYF. DNA of the CDR3: TGTGCCAGCTCACCGGGACAGTTGGGCTCCTACGAGCAGTACTTC.

The chain employs TRBV7-9 and TRBJ1-2; 7 bases align to TRBD1. Trimming cost V 0 bases and J 0 bases; bases outside gene matches: 7. Germline assignment: CDR1 SEHNR and CDR2 FQNEAQ (reference sequence). This CDR3 contains 17 residues. CDR3 nucleotide sequence: TGTGCCAGCAGCTTAGCCCGTGCCCAGGGGGCTAACTATGGCTACACCTTC. Its protein product is CASSLARAQGANYGYTF.

The chain combines TRBV19 with TRBJ2-4; 7 nucleotides match TRBD1. Germline loops: CDR1 LNHDA, CDR2 SQIVND (reference sequence). This CDR3 is 19 amino acids long. V shed 3 bases and J 2 bases; nucleotides not matched to a gene: 16. CDR3 in DNA: TGTGCCAGTAGTATCGAAACGGGGACAGCCAGCAGCCCCAAAAACATTCAGTACTTC. Its translation is CASSIETGTASSPKNIQYF.

V usage is TRBV10-3 and J usage is TRBJ1-2; the D gene is possibly TRBD1 (5 bases). The germline V and J ends were trimmed by 7 bases and 2 bases, with 11 bases remaining between them. Germline CDR1 reads ENHRY; CDR2 reads SYGVKD. CDR3 size: 13 residues. The CDR3 DNA is TGTGCCATCAATCAACAGGTCAACTATGGCTACACCTTC. It specifies CAINQQVNYGYTF.

The J gene is TRBJ1-2, the V gene TRBV4-2; TRBD1 aligns across 9 bases. CDR1 is LGHNA, CDR2 YNFKEQ, per germline. The CDR3 sequence is 14 residues long. V shed 0 bases, J shed 6 bases, and the junction held 2 bases outside the gene matches. Here the CDR3 reads CASSQERTGDGYTF. The CDR3 DNA is TGTGCCAGCAGCCAAGAAAGGACAGGGGATGGCTACACCTTC.

This chain uses TRBV6-5 with TRBJ2-7; 8 bases match TRBD1. There are 15 residues in the CDR3. Germline V gene lookup returns CDR1 MNHEY and CDR2 SVGAGI. The ends lost 0 bases at V and 2 bases at J; junction bases unmatched: 3. DNA for the CDR3: TGTGCCAGCAGTTACTCCGGGACAGGTACCTACGAGCAGTACTTC. Residues: CASSYSGTGTYEQYF.

There are a few counts of this clone. This chain uses TRBV7-9 with TRBJ1-1, with D tentatively TRBD1 (5 bases). The length of the CDR3 is 15 residues. Germline V lookup: CDR1 SEHNR, CDR2 FQNEAQ (reference sequence). Deletions cut 1 base from V and 2 bases from J, with 11 bases between. This chain's CDR3 is CASSLVGRPNTEAFF. In DNA form, the CDR3 reads TGTGCCAGCAGCTTAGTGGGACGGCCTAACACTGAAGCTTTCTTT.

CDR3 sequence: CASSLGLIYEQYF. DNA of the CDR3: TGTGCCAGCAGCTTGGGACTGATTTACGAGCAGTACTTC. This sequence joins TRBV7-9 and TRBJ2-7; D is perhaps TRBD2 (6 bases). V was cut by 3 bases and J by 4 bases, with 10 bases left in between. CDR1 is SEHNR and CDR2 is FQNEAQ in the germline V gene (reference sequence). The CDR3 runs to 13 residues. Looking up the rest from reference TRBV7-9 and TRBJ2-7 gives the full variable domain: DTGVSQNPRHKITKRGQNVTFRCDPISEHNRLYWYRQTLGQGPEFLTYFQNEAQLEKSRLLSDRFSAERPKGSFSTLEIQRTEQGDSAMYLCASSLGLIYEQYFGPGTRLTVT.

The chain couples TRBV6-1 to TRBJ2-6, with TRBD1 as a possible D gene (5 bases). V lost 4 bases and J 4 bases, leaving 8 bases between the germline ends. Germline CDR1 reads MNHNS; CDR2 reads SASEGT. The CDR3 has 14 residues. CDR3 coding DNA: TGTGCCAGCAGTGCAGGGCCCGGGGCCAACGTCCTGACTTTC. This sequence encodes CASSAGPGANVLTF.

The chain carries TRBV10-3 and TRBJ2-7, with 12 positions matching TRBD2. This CDR3 region has 16 residues. Germline CDR1 reads ENHRY; CDR2 reads SYGVKD. Germline trimming cut 0 bases from V and 4 bases from J; bases unmatched to any gene: 4. Here the CDR3 reads CAISESPSGGAYEQYF. The CDR3 region has the DNA TGTGCCATCAGTGAGTCGCCTAGCGGGGGGGCTTACGAGCAGTACTTC.

The chain carries TRBV5-1 and TRBJ2-1, with TRBD2 matching 8 bases. The germline V gene encodes CDR1 SGHRS and CDR2 YFSETQ. The V segment lost 6 bases and the J segment 7 bases; nucleotides outside the gene matches: 9. The CDR3 covers 14 residues. CDR3 sequence: CASTFRGGRNEQFF. Written as DNA, the CDR3 is TGCGCCAGCACCTTCCGGGGGGGCAGGAATGAGCAGTTCTTC.

The chain has TRBV9 and TRBJ2-3; the match to TRBD2 covers 8 bases. With 3 bases clipped from V and 4 bases from J, the junction kept 4 bases outside the gene matches. The CDR3 contains 14 residues. Germline loops: CDR1 SGDLS, CDR2 YYNGEE. CDR3 protein: CASSAGTSSDTQYF. The DNA of the CDR3 is TGTGCCAGCAGCGCCGGGACTAGTTCAGATACGCAGTATTTT.

The chain combines TRBV30 with TRBJ2-7; D is uncertain. This CDR3 comprises 13 residues. Germline-derived CDR1 and CDR2 are GTSNPN and SVGIG (reference sequence). V lost 1 base and J 8 bases, leaving 15 bases between the germline ends. This CDR3 is CAWSGGHLGKQYF. Written as DNA, the CDR3 is TGTGCCTGGAGTGGTGGGCACCTAGGCAAGCAGTACTTC.

The chain couples TRBV30 to TRBJ1-6; D is perhaps TRBD1 (6 bases). The germline V and J ends were trimmed by 7 bases and 0 bases, with 16 bases remaining between them. This CDR3 is 16 amino acids long. Germline lookup yields CDR1 GTSNPN and CDR2 SVGIG (reference sequence). This CDR3 is CASTGFGGSYNSPLHF. The CDR3 coding sequence is TGTGCCTCAACAGGGTTCGGCGGCTCCTATAATTCACCCCTCCACTTT.

The gene calls are TRBV29-1 and TRBJ1-2; no clear D gene. Germline loops: CDR1 SQVTM, CDR2 ANQGSEA. The CDR3 loop spans 14 amino acids. V lost 4 bases and J 5 bases, leaving 17 bases between the germline ends. The CDR3: CSVALIREGYGYTF. CDR3 DNA sequence: TGCAGCGTTGCTCTGATCCGAGAAGGGTATGGCTACACCTTC. The variable domain in full, completed from reference TRBV29-1 and TRBJ1-2, reads SAVISQKPSRDICQRGTSLTIQCQVDSQVTMMFWYRQQPGQSLTLIATANQGSEATYESGFVIDKFPISRPNLTFSTLTVSNMSPEDSSIYLCSVALIREGYGYTFGSGTRLTVV.

The V call is TRBV9, the J call TRBJ2-7; 11 bases fit TRBD1. Germline V gives CDR1 SGDLS, CDR2 YYNGEE. After removal of 3 bases from V and 2 bases from J, the junction contained 4 bases not matched to a gene. The CDR3 sequence is 15 residues long. This chain's CDR3 is CASSAGQGATYEQYF. The CDR3 DNA is TGTGCCAGCAGCGCCGGACAGGGGGCTACCTACGAGCAGTACTTC. Full variable domain (outside the CDR3, taken from reference TRBV9 and TRBJ2-7): DSGVTQTPKHLITATGQRVTLRCSPRSGDLSVYWYQQSLDQGLQFLIQYYNGEERAKGNILERFSAQQFPDLHSELNLSSLELGDSALYFCASSAGQGATYEQYFGPGTRLTVT.

The chain has TRBV6-6 and TRBJ1-2, with 7 bases identical to TRBD1. The CDR3 length is 16 residues. The germline V gene has CDR1 MNHNY and CDR2 SVGAGI (reference sequence). V was pared by 5 bases and J by 4 bases, with 13 bases of the junction left unmatched. CDR3 sequence: CASSRSTGAALYGYTF. CDR3 coding DNA: TGTGCCAGCAGTCGATCCACAGGGGCTGCCCTCTATGGCTACACCTTC.

The J gene is TRBJ1-5, the V gene TRBV30; D ambiguous. The CDR3 loop spans 13 amino acids. Germline loops: CDR1 GTSNPN, CDR2 SVGIG (reference sequence). The V end was cut by 0 bases, the J end by 1 base, with 4 bases between. CDR3 region: CAWSVRSNQPQHF. CDR3 nucleotides: TGTGCCTGGAGTGTACGCAGCAATCAGCCCCAGCATTTT.